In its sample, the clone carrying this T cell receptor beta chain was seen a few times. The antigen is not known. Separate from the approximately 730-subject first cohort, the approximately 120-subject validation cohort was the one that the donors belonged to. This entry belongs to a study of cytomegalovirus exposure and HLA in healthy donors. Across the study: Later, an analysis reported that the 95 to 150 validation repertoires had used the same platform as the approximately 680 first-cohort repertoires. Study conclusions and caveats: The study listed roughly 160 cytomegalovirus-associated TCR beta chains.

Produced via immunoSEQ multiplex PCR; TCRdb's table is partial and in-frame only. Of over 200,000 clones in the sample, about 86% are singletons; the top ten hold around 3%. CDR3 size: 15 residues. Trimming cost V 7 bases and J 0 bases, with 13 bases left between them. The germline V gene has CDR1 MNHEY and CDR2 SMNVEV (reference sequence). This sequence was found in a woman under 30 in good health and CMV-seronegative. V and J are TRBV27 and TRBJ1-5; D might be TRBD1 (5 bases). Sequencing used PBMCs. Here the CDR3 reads CASTPRGISNQPQHF. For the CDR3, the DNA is TGTGCCAGCACCCCCCGGGGGATTAGCAATCAGCCCCAGCATTTT.